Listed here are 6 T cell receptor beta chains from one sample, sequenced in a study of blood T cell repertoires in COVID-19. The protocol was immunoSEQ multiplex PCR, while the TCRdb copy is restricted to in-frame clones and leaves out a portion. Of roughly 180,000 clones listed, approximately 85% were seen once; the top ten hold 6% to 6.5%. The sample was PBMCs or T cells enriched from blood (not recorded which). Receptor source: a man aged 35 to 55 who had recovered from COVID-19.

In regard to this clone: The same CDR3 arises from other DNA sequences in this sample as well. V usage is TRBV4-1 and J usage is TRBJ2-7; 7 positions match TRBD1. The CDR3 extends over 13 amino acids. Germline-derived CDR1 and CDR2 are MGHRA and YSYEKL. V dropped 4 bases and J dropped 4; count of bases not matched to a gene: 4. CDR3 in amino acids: CASSRQGEYEQYF. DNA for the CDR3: TGCGCCAGCAGCCGCCAGGGGGAATACGAGCAGTACTTC.

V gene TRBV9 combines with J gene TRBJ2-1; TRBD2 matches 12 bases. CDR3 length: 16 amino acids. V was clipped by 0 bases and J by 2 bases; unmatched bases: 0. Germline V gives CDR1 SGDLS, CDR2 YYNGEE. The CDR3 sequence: CASSVGTSGTYNEQFF. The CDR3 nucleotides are TGTGCCAGCAGCGTAGGGACTAGCGGGACCTACAATGAGCAGTTCTTC.

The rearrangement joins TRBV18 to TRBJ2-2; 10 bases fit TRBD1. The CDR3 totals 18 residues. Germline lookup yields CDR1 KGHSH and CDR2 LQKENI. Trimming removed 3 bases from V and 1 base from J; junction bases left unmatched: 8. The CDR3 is CASSPPGTGALNTGELFF. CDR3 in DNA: TGTGCCAGCTCACCTCCCGGGACAGGGGCCTTGAACACCGGGGAGCTGTTTTTT.

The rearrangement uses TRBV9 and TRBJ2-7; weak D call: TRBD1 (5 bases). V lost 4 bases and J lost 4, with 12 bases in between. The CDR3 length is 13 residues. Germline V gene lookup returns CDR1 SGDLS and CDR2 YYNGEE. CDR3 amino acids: CASSPNQGYEQYF. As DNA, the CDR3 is TGTGCCAGCAGCCCCAATCAGGGATACGAGCAGTACTTC.

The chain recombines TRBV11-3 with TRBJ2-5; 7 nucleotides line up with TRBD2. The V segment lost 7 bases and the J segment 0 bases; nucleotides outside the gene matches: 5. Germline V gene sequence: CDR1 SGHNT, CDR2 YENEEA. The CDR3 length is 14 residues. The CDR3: CASTHGGDQETQYF. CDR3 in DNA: TGTGCCAGCACCCATGGGGGGGACCAAGAGACCCAGTACTTC.

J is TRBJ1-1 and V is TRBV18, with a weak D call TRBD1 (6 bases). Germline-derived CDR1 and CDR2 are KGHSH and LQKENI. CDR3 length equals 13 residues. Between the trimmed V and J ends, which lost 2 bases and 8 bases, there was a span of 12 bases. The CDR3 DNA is TGTGCCAGCTCACCAAAGGAGGGGGGGGAAGCTTTCTTT. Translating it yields CASSPKEGGEAFF.